The following is a T cell receptor beta chain sequence with its context. Produced via immunoSEQ multiplex PCR; TCRdb's table is partial and in-frame only. The sample shows about 980,000 clones, around three quarters of them seen only once. These data come from a study of shared clonotypes between healthy human individuals. The CDR3 is made up of 14 amino acids. V shed 5 bases, J shed 9 bases, and the junction held 10 bases outside the gene matches. CDR1 and CDR2 from the germline V gene are SGHTA and FQGNSA. Sequencing was performed on memory CD4+ T cells sorted from blood. Sample subset: CD45RA-negative fraction. The rearrangement links TRBV7-2 to TRBJ1-3; TRBD1 agrees at 7 bases. This sequence originates from a young man in good health. The CDR3 here is CASSKTGEVSTIYF. CDR3 DNA sequence: TGTGCCAGCAGCAAAACAGGGGAAGTTAGCACCATATATTTT.